Sequencing of this TCR beta chain was carried out in a study of shared clonotypes between healthy human individuals. Each sorted subset replicate got 200 ng genomic DNA, around 29,000 genomes. The assay was immunoSEQ multiplex PCR, and TCRdb's table has in-frame clones only and misses some. Of more than 200,000 clones listed, over 60% were seen once; the top ten hold around 10%. CDR1 and CDR2 from the germline V gene are MGHRA and YSYEKL. V gave up 0 bases and J gave up 5 bases, with 14 bases separating them. This CDR3 has 16 amino acids. The clonotype originates from a young man in good health. The sample was memory CD4+ T cells sorted from blood. This sample's subset: CD45RA-negative fraction. The chain combines TRBV4-1 with TRBJ1-5, with D maybe TRBD1 (5 bases). CDR3 bases: TGCGCCAGCAGCCAAGAGACAGCTCGGAGGGATCAGCCCCAGCATTTT. Protein: CASSQETARRDQPQHF.